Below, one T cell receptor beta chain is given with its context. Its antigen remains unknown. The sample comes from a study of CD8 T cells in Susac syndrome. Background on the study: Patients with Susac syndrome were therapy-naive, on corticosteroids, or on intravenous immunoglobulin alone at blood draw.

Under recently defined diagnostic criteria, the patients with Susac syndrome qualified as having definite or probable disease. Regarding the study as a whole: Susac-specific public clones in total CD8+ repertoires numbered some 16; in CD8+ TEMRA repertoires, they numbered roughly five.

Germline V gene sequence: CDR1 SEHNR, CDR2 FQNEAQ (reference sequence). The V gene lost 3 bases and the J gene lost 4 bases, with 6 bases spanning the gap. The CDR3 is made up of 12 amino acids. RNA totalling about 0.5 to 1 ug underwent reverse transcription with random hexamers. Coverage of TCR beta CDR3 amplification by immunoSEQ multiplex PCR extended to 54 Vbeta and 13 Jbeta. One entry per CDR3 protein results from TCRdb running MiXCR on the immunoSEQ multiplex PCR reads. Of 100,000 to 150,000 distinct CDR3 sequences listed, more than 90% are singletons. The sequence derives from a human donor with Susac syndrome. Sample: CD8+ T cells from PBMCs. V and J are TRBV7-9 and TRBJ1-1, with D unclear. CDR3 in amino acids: CASSFKVTEAFF. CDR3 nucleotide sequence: TGTGCCAGCAGCTTTAAAGTCACTGAAGCTTTCTTT.